The following is a T cell receptor beta chain sequence with its context. Its antigen is currently unknown. Blood CD4+ CD25-low CD127-high conventional T cells supplied the genomic DNA template. The data were produced by immunoSEQ multiplex PCR, yet TCRdb's version contains in-frame clones alone and is incomplete. The repertoire has some 30,000 clones, around 96% of them found once; the top ten carry 0.35%. Germline loops: CDR1 GTSNPN, CDR2 SVGIG (reference sequence). Deletions cut 2 bases from V and 0 bases from J, with 15 bases between. This CDR3 is built from 16 residues. This sample was taken from a study of regulatory and conventional T cells in RAG deficiency. Study results and limitations: Shorter CDR3s in all patient subsets; >85% Treg-Tconv overlap in Omenn.

These same data were also listed under a study on regulatory T cells. This second study notes: Amplification used 52 TRBV primers and 13 TRBJ primers. In patients, unique TRB V-J pairs were restricted and V/J usage skewed, especially in Tregs.

The chain couples TRBV30 to TRBJ2-3, with D perhaps matching TRBD2 (6 bases). The TCR originated in a human donor in good health. Source material: CD25- CD4+ T cells sorted from blood. CDR3 bases: TGTGCCTGGAGTCCGGGACTGGGAGGTAGCACAGATACGCAGTATTTT. It yields the protein CAWSPGLGGSTDTQYF. Using reference TRBV30 and TRBJ2-3 for the parts outside the CDR3, the full variable domain is SQTIHQWPATLVQPVGSPLSLECTVEGTSNPNLYWYRQAAGRGLQLLFYSVGIGQISSEVPQNLSASRPQDRQFILSSKKLLLSDSGFYLCAWSPGLGGSTDTQYFGPGTRLTVL.